A single sample gave rise to the 13 T cell receptor beta chains below, sequenced in a study of cytomegalovirus exposure and HLA in healthy donors. PCR involved 60 Vbeta and 13 Jbeta primers. Produced via immunoSEQ multiplex PCR; TCRdb's table is partial and in-frame only. The table lists 97,000 or so clones, about 81% of them singletons. The sample comprised PBMCs. These receptors all stem from a middle-aged man in good health and CMV-seronegative.

This clone appeared a few times. The V call is TRBV7-2, the J call TRBJ1-2; D remains ambiguous. Germline values: CDR1 SGHTA, CDR2 FQGNSA. The CDR3 loop spans 14 amino acids. Trimming shortened V by 0 bases and J by 8 bases, and 13 bases separated the two germline ends. The CDR3 bases are TGTGCCAGCAGCTTAGCGAGGGTCCGTTCGGGCTACACCTTC. This translates into CASSLARVRSGYTF.

V is TRBV11-2 and J is TRBJ2-4; 8 nucleotides match TRBD1. The CDR3 extends over 16 amino acids. Germline V gives CDR1 SGHAT, CDR2 FQNNGV. The junction had 3 bases not matched to a gene; V was cut back by 0 bases and J by 2 bases. The CDR3 DNA sequence: TGTGCCAGCAGCTTAGAGGCAGGGGGCTCCAAAAACATTCAGTACTTC. Translated, it gives CASSLEAGGSKNIQYF.

The rearrangement links TRBV10-3 to TRBJ2-1; D call uncertain. This CDR3 spans 13 amino acids. The V gene lost 4 bases and the J gene lost 2 bases, with 6 bases spanning the gap. The germline V gene has CDR1 ENHRY and CDR2 SYGVKD. CDR3 sequence reads: CAISGSAYNEQFF. The CDR3 bases are TGTGCCATCAGTGGATCAGCCTACAATGAGCAGTTCTTC.

The chain recombines TRBV28 with TRBJ1-6, with D tentatively TRBD1 (6 bases). The V end lost 3 bases, the J end lost 7 bases, and 13 bases lay between the germline ends. The CDR3 loop spans 15 amino acids. Per the germline V gene, CDR1 is MDHEN and CDR2 is SYDVKM. The CDR3 here is CASSLTGQGNSPLHF. The CDR3 coding sequence is TGTGCCAGCAGTTTGACAGGACAAGGGAATTCACCCCTCCACTTT.

CDR3 DNA: TGTGCCAGCATAGAGGGCAGGGAGACCCAGTACTTC. It specifies CASIEGRETQYF. The chain links TRBV6-1 to TRBJ2-5, with a possible D match to TRBD2 (5 bases). Germline V gene sequence: CDR1 MNHNS, CDR2 SASEGT. CDR3 length: 12 amino acids. Trimming stripped 7 bases from V and 5 bases from J, with 11 bases between.

The chain joins TRBV11-2 to TRBJ1-4; tentatively, D is TRBD1 (5 bases). The V gene lost 5 bases and the J gene lost 8 bases, with 24 bases spanning the gap. CDR3 size: 17 residues. CDR1 is SGHAT, CDR2 FQNNGV, per germline. CDR3 DNA sequence: TGTGCCAGCAGCATGGGCCCCGACAGTCTGGCGGGGGAAAAACTGTTTTTT. It translates to CASSMGPDSLAGEKLFF.

The DNA of the CDR3 is TGTGCCCTCAGGGACCAGTACTTC. It codes for CALRDQYF. The J gene is TRBJ2-5, the V gene TRBV21-1; the table's D call TRBD1 went unverified against the DNA. TRBV21-1 is a listed pseudogene. This CDR3 has 8 amino acids.

This sequence joins TRBV27 and TRBJ1-2; 12 bases agree with TRBD1. With 7 bases clipped from V and 8 bases from J, the junction kept 11 bases outside the gene matches. From germline, CDR1 is MNHEY and CDR2 SMNVEV (reference sequence). The CDR3 extends over 15 amino acids. Here the CDR3 DNA reads TGTGCCAGCACATCCGGGACAGGGGGCCGACAGGGCTACACCTTC. Translating gives CASTSGTGGRQGYTF.

This chain connects TRBV5-1 to TRBJ2-2, with TRBD1 identical over 11 bases. Per the germline V gene, CDR1 is SGHRS and CDR2 is YFSETQ. The V segment lost 4 bases and the J segment 1 base; nucleotides outside the gene matches: 3. CDR3 length: 16 amino acids. This chain's CDR3 is CASSQGQGVNTGELFF. CDR3 coding DNA: TGCGCCAGCAGCCAGGGACAGGGGGTGAACACCGGGGAGCTGTTTTTT.

The gene calls are TRBV28 and TRBJ2-7, with TRBD1 identical over 9 bases. Germline V CDR1 and CDR2: MDHEN, SYDVKM. There are 15 residues in the CDR3. V lost 0 bases and J lost 1; bases outside the gene matches: 1. CDR3 amino acids: CASSLWGQGSYEQYF. The DNA for the CDR3 is TGTGCCAGCAGTTTATGGGGACAGGGTTCCTACGAGCAGTACTTC.

This CDR3 is CASSVQGSTGELFF. DNA of the CDR3: TGTGCCAGCAGTGTCCAGGGTTCCACCGGGGAGCTGTTTTTT. V gene TRBV6-1 combines with J gene TRBJ2-2; tentative D call: TRBD1 (5 bases). CDR1 and CDR2 (germline): MNHNS, SASEGT. The CDR3 contains 14 residues. V was trimmed by 4 bases and J by 4 bases, leaving 10 bases between them.

The chain employs TRBV5-1 and TRBJ2-7; TRBD1 agrees at 8 bases. This CDR3 comprises 15 residues. CDR1 is SGHRS, CDR2 YFSETQ, per germline. The junction had 7 bases not matched to a gene; V was cut back by 4 bases and J by 1 base. The CDR3 loop is CASSTSGTGSYEQYF. The CDR3 DNA sequence: TGCGCCAGCAGCACCTCCGGGACAGGATCCTACGAGCAGTACTTC. The full variable domain, with the rest looked up from reference TRBV5-1 and TRBJ2-7, is KAGVTQTPRYLIKTRGQQVTLSCSPISGHRSVSWYQQTPGQGLQFLFEYFSETQRNKGNFPGRFSGRQFSNSRSEMNVSTLELGDSALYLCASSTSGTGSYEQYFGPGTRLTVT.

The chain employs TRBV2 and TRBJ1-6; TRBD1 agrees at 8 bases. CDR1 is SNHLY, CDR2 FYNNEI, per germline. The CDR3 covers 12 residues. The V and J ends lost 8 bases and 7 bases, in that order; junction bases with no gene match: 1. The CDR3 is CASGQGNSPLHF. CDR3 nucleotides: TGTGCCAGCGGACAGGGAAATTCACCCCTCCACTTT.